Following are 28 T cell receptor beta chains from one sample sequenced in a study of blood T cell repertoires in COVID-19. Assay: immunoSEQ multiplex PCR; the TCRdb copy retains only in-frame clones and omits some. The table records fewer than 400,000 clones, about 92% of them present only once. Sequenced sample: PBMCs or T cells enriched from blood (not recorded which). These receptors were obtained from a woman aged 25 to 39 who had recovered from COVID-19.

This chain links TRBV4-1 with TRBJ2-1; D remains ambiguous. Germline V gene sequence: CDR1 MGHRA, CDR2 YSYEKL. This CDR3 is 13 amino acids long. V gave up 7 bases and J gave up 10 bases, with 17 bases separating them. In DNA, the CDR3 is TGCGCCAGCACCCCCCCCTCTAAGAAGGAGCAGTTCTTC. Its translation is CASTPPSKKEQFF.

This chain connects TRBV3-1 (or the pseudogene TRBV3-2) to TRBJ2-1, with D perhaps matching TRBD2 (6 bases). The CDR3 totals 17 residues. V lost 0 bases and J 2 bases, leaving 14 bases between the germline ends. Germline V gene lookup returns CDR1 LGHDT and CDR2 YNNKEL (reference sequence). DNA of the CDR3: TGTGCCAGCAGCCAAGATCGGGAGCCGAACCCCTACAATGAGCAGTTCTTC. Its translation: CASSQDREPNPYNEQFF.

The gene calls are TRBV11-2 and TRBJ2-7; D may be TRBD2 (6 bases). V was cut by 5 bases and J by 7 bases, with 24 bases left in between. Germline values: CDR1 SGHAT, CDR2 FQNNGV. The CDR3 extends over 16 amino acids. The CDR3 loop reads CASSNPRLSGAQEQYF. DNA of the CDR3: TGTGCCAGCAGCAACCCCCGGTTGTCGGGAGCTCAGGAGCAGTACTTC.

With respect to this clone: Other DNA sequences from this sample encode an identical CDR3 as well. This chain uses TRBV4-3 with TRBJ2-7; TRBD2 matches 9 bases. Germline assignment: CDR1 LGHNA and CDR2 YSLEER. The CDR3 runs to 15 residues. V lost 1 base and J lost 2; bases outside the gene matches: 3. The chain's CDR3 is CASSQVVAGAYEQYF. The CDR3 nucleotides read TGCGCCAGCAGCCAAGTTGTAGCGGGGGCCTACGAGCAGTACTTC.

The chain links TRBV7-3 to TRBJ2-1; TRBD2 matches at 7 bases. The germline gives CDR1 SGHTA, CDR2 FQGTGA. The CDR3 has 15 residues. Losses at the gene ends were 0 bases for V and 16 bases for J; bases not matched to a gene: 15. The CDR3 region is CASSLTGTGGSPLFF. The CDR3 bases are TGTGCCAGCAGCTTAACGGGGACCGGGGGGAGCCCACTATTCTTC.

The gene calls are TRBV6-5 and TRBJ1-3; perhaps TRBD1 as D (6 bases). The germline V gene has CDR1 MNHEY and CDR2 SVGAGI. This CDR3 region has 15 residues. The V end lost 3 bases, the J end lost 2 bases, and 11 bases lay between the germline ends. The CDR3 loop reads CASSYGQGTGNTIYF. CDR3 DNA sequence: TGTGCCAGCAGTTATGGGCAGGGGACTGGAAACACCATATATTTT.

This clone was recorded only once. The V and J genes are TRBV4-2 and TRBJ2-3, with 10 bases that match TRBD2. With 1 base clipped from V and 3 bases from J, the junction kept 16 bases outside the gene matches. The CDR3 length is 20 residues. The germline gives CDR1 LGHNA, CDR2 YNFKEQ. The CDR3 reads CASSQVLGLAGALQTDTQYF. The CDR3 bases are TGTGCCAGCAGCCAAGTTTTAGGCCTAGCGGGGGCCCTCCAAACAGATACGCAGTATTTT.

V and J are TRBV28 and TRBJ2-1, with D unresolved. The CDR3 loop spans 14 amino acids. Germline values: CDR1 MDHEN, CDR2 SYDVKM. The V end lost 6 bases, the J end lost 9 bases, and 18 bases lay between the germline ends. CDR3 DNA: TGTGCCAGCAGCCCTAGACCCGCCGCCGGTGAGCAGTTCTTC. It codes for CASSPRPAAGEQFF. Looking up the rest from reference TRBV28 and TRBJ2-1 gives the full variable domain: DVKVTQSSRYLVKRTGEKVFLECVQDMDHENMFWYRQDPGLGLRLIYFSYDVKMKEKGDIPEGYSVSREKKERFSLILESASTNQTSMYLCASSPRPAAGEQFFGPGTRLTVL.

The chain couples TRBV5-6 to TRBJ1-4; TRBD1 aligns across 8 bases. CDR3 length: 15 residues. From germline, CDR1 is SGHDT and CDR2 YYEEEE. V trimming: 4 bases; J trimming: 5 bases; junction bases outside the gene matches: 7. The CDR3 region has the DNA TGTGCCAGCAGCGGTACAGGGGGTGGGAATGAAAAACTGTTTTTT. Translated, it gives CASSGTGGGNEKLFF. The variable domain in full, with the rest retrieved from reference TRBV5-6 and TRBJ1-4, is DAGVTQSPTHLIKTRGQQVTLRCSPKSGHDTVSWYQQALGQGPQFIFQYYEEEERQRGNFPDRFSGHQFPNYSSELNVNALLLGDSALYLCASSGTGGGNEKLFFGSGTQLSVL.

The chain carries TRBV11-2 and TRBJ2-2; 8 bases agree with TRBD2. Germline CDR1 reads SGHAT; CDR2 reads FQNNGV. The CDR3 runs 18 residues. V was clipped by 7 bases and J by 5 bases; unmatched bases: 18. CDR3 in DNA: TGTGCCAGCACCGCTCGGGGGGCGCACCGGGAGGGGACCGGGGAGCTGTTTTTT. It specifies CASTARGAHREGTGELFF.

This chain joins TRBV5-1 and TRBJ2-1, with 11 bases fitting TRBD1. With V trimmed by 0 bases and J by 7 bases, 9 bases remained unmatched. CDR3 length: 17 residues. Germline CDR1 is SGHRS and CDR2 is YFSETQ. CDR3 bases: TGCGCCAGCAGCTTGGACGGACAGGGGGCTTATGCAAATGAGCAGTTCTTC. Its translation: CASSLDGQGAYANEQFF.

The chain uses TRBV28 and TRBJ2-7; maybe TRBD2 (5 bases). Germline V CDR1 and CDR2: MDHEN, SYDVKM. V dropped 4 bases and J dropped 0 bases, with 10 bases sitting between them. This CDR3 has 14 amino acids. CDR3 residues: CASSWTGYSYEQYF. The CDR3 DNA sequence: TGTGCCAGCAGTTGGACGGGGTACTCCTACGAGCAGTACTTC.

As for this clone: Other DNA sequences in this specimen translate into the identical CDR3. The chain links TRBV29-1 to TRBJ1-2, with unresolved D. CDR3 length equals 11 residues. The V gene's germline CDR1 is SQVTM and CDR2 ANQGSEA. V lost 7 bases, J lost 5 bases, and 11 bases lay in between. For the CDR3, the DNA is TGCAGCGCCGAGGGTGATTATGGCTACACCTTC. It specifies CSAEGDYGYTF.

The rearrangement links TRBV9 to TRBJ2-5; D unclear. V was trimmed by 3 bases and J by 5 bases, leaving 11 bases between them. This CDR3 has 13 amino acids. CDR1 and CDR2 (germline): SGDLS, YYNGEE. The CDR3 sequence: CASSAISRETQYF. CDR3 bases: TGTGCCAGCAGCGCCATTAGTCGGGAGACCCAGTACTTC.

This chain joins TRBV4-1 and TRBJ1-2; tentatively, D is TRBD1 (6 bases). Trimming took off 3 bases at V and 0 bases at J, with 14 bases between the two ends. Looked up from germline, CDR1 is MGHRA and CDR2 is YSYEKL. This CDR3 has 16 amino acids. The CDR3 nucleotides are TGCGCCAGCAGCCACTCCTCCGGGACACCTAACTATGGCTACACCTTC. Translation: CASSHSSGTPNYGYTF.

V and J are TRBV7-2 and TRBJ1-6; D is unclear. The V end lost 2 bases, the J end lost 6 bases, and 5 bases lay between the germline ends. CDR3 length: 13 amino acids. Germline CDR1 and CDR2: SGHTA and FQGNSA. DNA for the CDR3: TGTGCCAGCAGCTTAACAGTTAATTCACCCCTCCACTTT. It translates to CASSLTVNSPLHF.

The CDR3 DNA sequence: TGTGCCAGTAGTCTAATAGAGACTAGCATTTTTGGTGAGCAGTTCTTC. This codes for CASSLIETSIFGEQFF. This chain connects TRBV19 to TRBJ2-1, with TRBD2 matching over 7 bases. Germline trimming cut 5 bases from V and 9 bases from J; bases unmatched to any gene: 16. The CDR3 has 16 residues. The germline V gene encodes CDR1 LNHDA and CDR2 SQIVND (reference sequence).

V is TRBV7-3 and J is TRBJ1-6, with D uncertain. Germline V gene lookup returns CDR1 SGHTA and CDR2 FQGTGA. CDR3 length equals 14 residues. Trimming took off 4 bases at V and 7 bases at J, with 11 bases between the two ends. The DNA of the CDR3 is TGTGCCAGCAGCTCCCGACAAAGAAATTCACCCCTCCACTTT. Encoded protein: CASSSRQRNSPLHF.

The chain links TRBV11-3 to TRBJ2-2, with D perhaps TRBD2 (6 bases). The CDR3 totals 16 residues. With 1 base removed from V and 2 bases from J, the gap between germline ends came to 11 bases. CDR1 and CDR2 from the germline V gene are SGHNT and YENEEA. Written as DNA, the CDR3 is TGTGCCAGCAGCTTAGGGAGGGAAAAAAACACCGGGGAGCTGTTTTTT. Its protein is CASSLGREKNTGELFF.

V usage is TRBV7-9 and J usage is TRBJ2-5; TRBD2 is a possible D gene (6 bases). This CDR3 spans 15 amino acids. Germline loops: CDR1 SEHNR, CDR2 FQNEAQ (reference sequence). V lost 11 bases, J lost 5 bases, and 24 bases lay in between. CDR3 residues: CAGSPSGGAGETQYF. The CDR3 DNA reads TGTGCCGGATCCCCAAGCGGCGGGGCGGGGGAGACCCAGTACTTC.

The chain joins TRBV19 to TRBJ1-2; unclear D gene. Germline V lookup: CDR1 LNHDA, CDR2 SQIVND (reference sequence). The ends were cut back, 6 bases at V and 5 bases at J, with 10 bases in the middle. CDR3 length: 12 amino acids. CDR3 in DNA: TGTGCCAGTAGAGGAGGGTTATATGGCTACACCTTC. Protein sequence: CASRGGLYGYTF.

This chain links TRBV19 with TRBJ2-3; 13 bases match TRBD2. With V trimmed by 6 bases and J by 2 bases, 8 bases remained unmatched. The CDR3 is 17 residues long. Germline assignment: CDR1 LNHDA and CDR2 SQIVND (reference sequence). CDR3 loop: CASSPPGLAGYTDTQYF. The CDR3 DNA sequence: TGTGCCAGTAGCCCCCCGGGACTAGCGGGGTACACAGATACGCAGTATTTT.

The rearrangement uses TRBV28 and TRBJ1-2; D not resolved. The CDR3 sequence is 14 residues long. CDR1 MDHEN and CDR2 SYDVKM come from the germline V gene. With 6 bases removed from V and 4 bases from J, the gap between germline ends came to 15 bases. CDR3 amino acids: CASSPDSSGYGYTF. CDR3 in DNA: TGTGCCAGCAGCCCCGACTCTAGCGGCTATGGCTACACCTTC.

This clone occurred once. This chain uses TRBV28 with TRBJ2-6, with 8 bases that match TRBD2. V was pared by 7 bases and J by 2 bases, with 7 bases of the junction left unmatched. Germline CDR1 MDHEN, CDR2 SYDVKM. This CDR3 comprises 16 residues. CDR3 in DNA: TGTGCCAGCACCCGTAGCGGGGCCCCTGGGGCCAACGTCCTGACTTTC. Amino acid sequence: CASTRSGAPGANVLTF.

In its sample, this clone was seen a few times. This chain uses TRBV5-1 with TRBJ1-6, with 7 bases matching TRBD1. The V segment lost 1 base and the J segment 0 bases; nucleotides outside the gene matches: 4. Germline V lookup: CDR1 SGHRS, CDR2 YFSETQ. The CDR3 is 17 amino acids. The CDR3 loop is CASSLSGGGSYNSPLHF. Written as DNA, the CDR3 is TGCGCCAGCAGCTTGTCAGGGGGTGGCTCCTATAATTCACCCCTCCACTTT.

This clone was seen just once. This sequence joins TRBV29-1 and TRBJ2-1; TRBD2 matches at 8 bases. Germline CDR1 and CDR2: SQVTM and ANQGSEA. This CDR3 comprises 14 residues. The V and J ends lost 2 bases and 10 bases, in that order; junction bases with no gene match: 10. The CDR3 bases are TGCAGCGTTGAACCCCTCGGGAGGGGAGTGGAGCAGTTCTTC. Encoded protein: CSVEPLGRGVEQFF.

The V and J genes are TRBV7-2 and TRBJ2-3, with a weak D call TRBD1 (5 bases). Germline V gene data show CDR1 as SGHTA and CDR2 as FQGNSA. The CDR3 covers 15 residues. Trimming cost V 2 bases and J 2 bases, with 11 bases left between them. DNA for the CDR3: TGTGCCAGCAGCTTATGGAGACAGTACACAGATACGCAGTATTTT. It yields the protein CASSLWRQYTDTQYF.

The rearrangement links TRBV19 to TRBJ2-1; unclear D gene. The CDR3 totals 15 residues. Germline values: CDR1 LNHDA, CDR2 SQIVND (reference sequence). The V end was cut by 3 bases, the J end by 0 bases, with 9 bases between. The CDR3 DNA follows: TGTGCCAGTAGTATTAGCCCGGGCTCCTACAATGAGCAGTTCTTC. Translation: CASSISPGSYNEQFF.